These 29 T cell receptor beta chains came from one sample sequenced in a study of blood T cells in healthy people across ages. Primers used in a second PCR of roughly 6 to 12 cycles were a sample-barcoded 5' primer and a J-beta primer mix. TCRdb reanalysed the 5' RACE reads using MiXCR and keeps one entry per CDR3 protein. The table lists about 1.6 million distinct CDR3 sequences, about 35% of them singletons. What was sequenced was blood. These receptors were obtained from a woman in her thirties in good health.

As for this clonotype: The junction shows a germline mismatch at one end, possibly a read error. The rearrangement joins TRBV2 to TRBJ2-7; maybe TRBD1 (6 bases). Germline V gene lookup returns CDR1 SNHLY and CDR2 FYNNEI. The CDR3 covers 12 residues. CDR3 in DNA: TGTGCCAGCAGTATTGGGCAGGGGCCGTATAACTTC. It yields the protein CASSIGQGPYNF.

A word on this clonotype: It may be a read error: a sequence one base away is much more abundant. J is TRBJ2-5 and V is TRBV29-1; TRBD2 aligns across 10 bases. Trimming cost V 7 bases and J 11 bases; bases outside gene matches: 7. The CDR3 is made up of 11 amino acids. Germline CDR1 is SQVTM and CDR2 is ANQGSEA. CDR3 in amino acids: CSGALAGQQYF. The CDR3 coding sequence is TGCAGCGGCGCACTAGCGGGGCAGCAGTACTTC.

For this clonotype: The junction departs from the called germline gene at one end, perhaps through a read error. This chain uses TRBV4-1 with TRBJ2-1; 10 nucleotides align to TRBD2. This CDR3 has 16 amino acids. Germline-derived CDR1 and CDR2 are MGHRA and YSYEKL. In DNA, the CDR3 is TGCGCCGGCAGCCAAGAAGGAGCGGGGGGGCCAAATGAGCAGTTCTTC. It codes for CAGSQEGAGGPNEQFF.

Only a few counts were recorded for this clonotype. The V and J genes are TRBV4-2 and TRBJ2-3; the D is unclear. V was shortened by 1 base and J by 2 bases, with 7 bases between the two germline ends. CDR1 and CDR2 from the germline V gene are LGHNA and YNFKEQ. The CDR3 is 14 residues long. The CDR3 DNA sequence: TGTGCCAGCAGCCAAGGAGGCCTCACAGATACGCAGTATTTT. Protein sequence: CASSQGGLTDTQYF.

The J gene is TRBJ2-2, the V gene TRBV6-2 or TRBV6-3, with D possibly TRBD2 on 6 matching bases. The germline V gene encodes CDR1 MNHEY and CDR2 SVGEGT. The ends were cut back, 1 base at V and 7 bases at J, with 7 bases in the middle. The CDR3 spans 13 residues. CDR3 nucleotides: TGTGCCAGCAGTTACTGGGGGGACGGGGAGCTGTTTTTT. Protein sequence: CASSYWGDGELFF.

This chain links TRBV21-1 with TRBJ1-1; TRBD1 is the table's D call and was not checked against the DNA. TRBV21-1 is a pseudogene locus. CDR3 length equals 18 residues. CDR3 protein: CASSKSPRPDPLNTEAFF. The DNA of the CDR3 is TGTGCCAGCAGCAAATCTCCCCGGCCGGACCCTTTGAACACTGAAGCTTTCTTT.

The chain has TRBV5-1 and TRBJ2-5; 13 bases match TRBD2. CDR1 and CDR2 from the germline V gene are SGHRS and YFSETQ. There are 17 residues in the CDR3. Trimming at V came to 4 bases and at J to 5 bases, leaving 11 bases not matched to a gene. The CDR3 DNA sequence: TGCGCCAGCAGCATGACTAGCGGGGGGTACCGGCGGGAGACCCAGTACTTC. The encoded protein is CASSMTSGGYRRETQYF.

The V call is TRBV30, the J call TRBJ1-1, with unresolved D. Trimming left V 0 bases short and J 0 bases short, with 11 bases between. CDR1 and CDR2 from the germline V gene are GTSNPN and SVGIG (reference sequence). The CDR3 has 15 amino acids. CDR3 amino acids: CAWSVLSGVNTEAFF. CDR3 DNA sequence: TGTGCCTGGAGTGTACTAAGTGGTGTGAACACTGAAGCTTTCTTT.

The table lists this clonotype with many counts. In DNA form, the CDR3 reads TGCGCCAGCAGCCGGCAAGGACTAGCGGGGGGCCAAGAGACCCAGTACTTC. Translating it yields CASSRQGLAGGQETQYF. The chain links TRBV4-1 to TRBJ2-5, with 14 positions matching TRBD2. With 4 bases clipped from V and 1 base from J, the junction kept 5 bases outside the gene matches. CDR3 length: 17 residues. CDR1 is MGHRA and CDR2 is YSYEKL in the germline V gene.

The genes are TRBV20-1 and TRBJ1-2, with TRBD1 matching over 11 bases. Unmatched junction bases numbered 9, after V lost 3 bases and J lost 6 bases. The CDR3 is made up of 15 amino acids. Looked up from germline, CDR1 is DFQATT and CDR2 is SNEGSKA (reference sequence). CDR3 coding DNA: TGCAGTGCTAGCCCCCACGGGGGACAGGGGGATGGCTACACCTTC. Encoded protein: CSASPHGGQGDGYTF.

V gene TRBV30 combines with J gene TRBJ1-4, with 8 bases identical to TRBD1. After removal of 1 base from V and 11 bases from J, the junction contained 9 bases not matched to a gene. The CDR3 contains 14 residues. From germline, CDR1 is GTSNPN and CDR2 SVGIG (reference sequence). In DNA, the CDR3 is TGTGCCTGGAGTGACGGACAGGGTCGGAAGAAACTGTTTTTT. Its translation: CAWSDGQGRKKLFF. Complete variable domain (other parts from reference TRBV30 and TRBJ1-4): SQTIHQWPATLVQPVGSPLSLECTVEGTSNPNLYWYRQAAGRGLQLLFYSVGIGQISSEVPQNLSASRPQDRQFILSSKKLLLSDSGFYLCAWSDGQGRKKLFFGSGTQLSVL.

The V call is TRBV18, the J call TRBJ2-3, with D unclear. The CDR3 loop spans 16 amino acids. Trimming shortened V by 3 bases and J by 4 bases, and 17 bases separated the two germline ends. The V gene's germline CDR1 is KGHSH and CDR2 LQKENI. For the CDR3, the DNA is TGTGCCAGCTCACCCGGAATCTTAAATAGGCCAGATACGCAGTATTTT. As protein: CASSPGILNRPDTQYF.

This clonotype was counted a few times. The chain combines TRBV7-8 with TRBJ1-6; D gene unclear. The V gene lost 5 bases and the J gene lost 9 bases, with 17 bases spanning the gap. The CDR3 is made up of 15 amino acids. Germline assignment: CDR1 SGHVS and CDR2 FQNEAQ. CDR3 bases: TGTGCCAGCAGCCCAAACCCTGGATATCGTTCACCCCTCCACTTT. Translated, it gives CASSPNPGYRSPLHF.

This clonotype has only a few counts. The chain carries TRBV5-1 and TRBJ2-7, with D possibly being TRBD2 (6 bases). Trimming cost V 4 bases and J 4 bases, with 15 bases left between them. Germline CDR1 SGHRS, CDR2 YFSETQ. The CDR3 loop spans 14 amino acids. CDR3: CASSAGPTGYEQYF. The DNA of the CDR3 is TGCGCCAGCAGCGCGGGACCCACGGGGTACGAGCAGTACTTC. The full variable domain, with the rest looked up from reference TRBV5-1 and TRBJ2-7, is KAGVTQTPRYLIKTRGQQVTLSCSPISGHRSVSWYQQTPGQGLQFLFEYFSETQRNKGNFPGRFSGRQFSNSRSEMNVSTLELGDSALYLCASSAGPTGYEQYFGPGTRLTVT.

A word on this clonotype: One end of the junction fails to match germline, which may point to a read error. The chain carries TRBV5-1 and TRBJ2-3; 7 bases match TRBD2. CDR1 and CDR2 (germline): SGHRS, YFSETQ. This CDR3 has 19 residues. CDR3 region: CASRGGMVDGLPYTGTQYF. CDR3 bases: TGCGCCAGCAGGGGAGGGATGGTAGACGGACTCCCCTACACAGGTACGCAGTATTTT.

This clonotype was found many times. The chain has TRBV20-1 and TRBJ2-1; possibly TRBD1 for D (6 bases). The V gene lost 5 bases and the J gene lost 3 bases, with 14 bases spanning the gap. The CDR3 has 14 amino acids. From germline, CDR1 is DFQATT and CDR2 SNEGSKA (reference sequence). The CDR3 region is CSAVGGSFYNEQFF. CDR3 DNA sequence: TGCAGTGCTGTAGGGGGAAGTTTCTACAATGAGCAGTTCTTC.

The sample holds a few counts of this clonotype. V is TRBV5-1 and J is TRBJ2-1; 8 nucleotides line up with TRBD2. Germline CDR1 and CDR2: SGHRS and YFSETQ. Germline trimming cut 5 bases from V and 5 bases from J; bases unmatched to any gene: 3. The length of the CDR3 is 13 residues. CDR3 in amino acids: CASREAGDNEQFF. CDR3 sequence (DNA): TGCGCCAGCAGGGAAGCGGGAGACAATGAGCAGTTCTTC. Using reference TRBV5-1 and TRBJ2-1 for the parts outside the CDR3, the full variable domain is KAGVTQTPRYLIKTRGQQVTLSCSPISGHRSVSWYQQTPGQGLQFLFEYFSETQRNKGNFPGRFSGRQFSNSRSEMNVSTLELGDSALYLCASREAGDNEQFFGPGTRLTVL.

This clonotype was seen only a few times. V usage is TRBV6-2 or TRBV6-3 and J usage is TRBJ2-5; D call uncertain. The V gene lost 5 bases and the J gene lost 2 bases, with 15 bases spanning the gap. Germline V gene data show CDR1 as MNHEY and CDR2 as SVGEGT. The CDR3 is 15 amino acids. In DNA, the CDR3 is TGTGCCAGCAGTACCCAACACTGGGGTCAAGAGACCCAGTACTTC. Its translation is CASSTQHWGQETQYF.

This clonotype has more than one count but fewer than ten. V gene TRBV27 combines with J gene TRBJ1-2, with TRBD1 matching over 8 bases. Germline trimming cut 6 bases from V and 3 bases from J; bases unmatched to any gene: 6. There are 14 residues in the CDR3. Germline V gene data show CDR1 as MNHEY and CDR2 as SMNVEV (reference sequence). The CDR3 protein is CASRKTGGHYGYTF. Written as DNA, the CDR3 is TGTGCCAGCAGAAAAACAGGGGGGCACTATGGCTACACCTTC.

This clonotype was seen many times. The V gene is TRBV29-1, the J gene TRBJ2-1, with D unclear. The CDR3 spans 11 residues. Per the germline V gene, CDR1 is SQVTM and CDR2 is ANQGSEA. V lost 4 bases to trimming and J lost 8 bases, with 9 bases between them. In DNA form, the CDR3 reads TGCAGCGTTGGGCTGAGAGATGAGCAGTTCTTC. It is translated as CSVGLRDEQFF.

This chain joins TRBV29-1 and TRBJ2-3; D assignment may be TRBD1 or TRBD2 (6 bases each). V lost 7 bases and J lost 6, with 20 bases in between. CDR1 and CDR2 (germline): SQVTM, ANQGSEA. This CDR3 has 14 residues. The DNA for the CDR3 is TGCAGCGCCGCCCGAACGGGGGCAGCTGATACGCAGTATTTT. It specifies CSAARTGAADTQYF.

This clonotype came up many times. The chain recombines TRBV20-1 with TRBJ2-4; TRBD1 aligns across 7 bases. The CDR3 covers 13 residues. Looked up from germline, CDR1 is DFQATT and CDR2 is SNEGSKA (reference sequence). Unmatched junction bases numbered 7, after V lost 5 bases and J lost 6 bases. This CDR3 is CSAETGDLNIQYF. As DNA, the CDR3 is TGCAGTGCTGAAACAGGGGACCTAAACATTCAGTACTTC.

This clonotype was recorded only once. This could be a read error, since a much larger clone is one nucleotide away. In DNA form, the CDR3 reads TGCGGCGTTGATATGCAGGGCCGTAGCTCCTACGAGCAGTACTTC. As protein: CGVDMQGRSSYEQYF. The rearrangement links TRBV29-1 to TRBJ2-7; maybe TRBD1 (5 bases). Looked up from germline, CDR1 is SQVTM and CDR2 is ANQGSEA. The CDR3 sequence is 15 residues long.

This clonotype has more than one count but fewer than ten. At one end the junction does not follow the germline gene, possibly because of a read error. V and J are TRBV7-9 and TRBJ2-7, with 9 bases fitting TRBD1. CDR3 length: 15 residues. CDR1 is SEHNR, CDR2 FQNEAQ, per germline (reference sequence). CDR3 sequence: CTSSLSGQGTYEQYF. CDR3 DNA sequence: TGTACCAGCAGCTTAAGCGGACAGGGGACCTACGAGCAGTACTTC.

This clonotype was picked up a small number of times. V usage is TRBV21-1 and J usage is TRBJ1-1; the tabulated D call, TRBD1, remains unverified against the DNA. TRBV21-1 is a listed pseudogene. The CDR3 sequence is 16 residues long. As DNA, the CDR3 is TGTGCCAGCAGCACCCTGTACAGGGGGGGAAGCACTGAAGCTTTCTTT. Translating gives CASSTLYRGGSTEAFF.

This clonotype was found a few times. CDR3 sequence: CASSLSRPGTDTQYF. The CDR3, as DNA: TGTGCCAGCAGCTTATCCCGCCCGGGCACAGATACGCAGTATTTT. The rearrangement uses TRBV7-2 and TRBJ2-3; D remains unclear. There are 15 residues in the CDR3. From germline, CDR1 is SGHTA and CDR2 FQGNSA. Trimming removed 2 bases at V and 1 base at J, with 10 bases between. The whole variable domain, remainder taken from reference TRBV7-2 and TRBJ2-3, is GAGVSQSPSNKVTEKGKDVELRCDPISGHTALYWYRQSLGQGLEFLIYFQGNSAPDKSGLPSDRFSAERTGGSVSTLTIQRTQQEDSAVYLCASSLSRPGTDTQYFGPGTRLTVL.

This clonotype was seen at least ten times. It is unclear where the CDR3 begins or ends on the DNA, so no DNA is shown, and the CDR3 is as TCRdb lists it. The rearrangement links TRBV21-1 to TRBJ2-3; TRBD1, the D gene given by the table, was not confirmed from the DNA. TRBV21-1 is a pseudogene locus. The CDR3 is 16 residues long, ends included. Here the CDR3 reads CASTRWGVGSTDTQYF.

The CDR3 here is CASSPPGTSGLYEQYF. The CDR3 bases are TGCGCCAGCAGCCCACCCGGGACTAGCGGACTCTACGAGCAGTACTTC. The chain links TRBV5-1 to TRBJ2-7; TRBD2 matches at 11 bases. J was trimmed by 3 bases and V by 4 bases; bases with no gene match: 9. Germline CDR1 is SGHRS and CDR2 is YFSETQ. This CDR3 has 16 residues. Looking up the rest from reference TRBV5-1 and TRBJ2-7 gives the full variable domain: KAGVTQTPRYLIKTRGQQVTLSCSPISGHRSVSWYQQTPGQGLQFLFEYFSETQRNKGNFPGRFSGRQFSNSRSEMNVSTLELGDSALYLCASSPPGTSGLYEQYFGPGTRLTVT.

This clonotype showed up just a few times. The rearrangement joins TRBV7-9 to TRBJ2-3; D might be TRBD2 (5 bases). The length of the CDR3 is 16 residues. The germline V and J ends were trimmed by 5 bases and 2 bases, with 17 bases remaining between them. The germline V gene encodes CDR1 SEHNR and CDR2 FQNEAQ (reference sequence). The CDR3 sequence is CASSRTRVKDTDTQYF. The CDR3 nucleotides are TGTGCCAGCAGCAGAACGAGGGTAAAAGACACAGATACGCAGTATTTT.